The 17 T cell receptor beta chains below were found in one sample sequenced in a study of blood T cell repertoires in COVID-19 (dated by TCRdb to the early 2020s). The method was the immunoSEQ multiplex PCR assay. TCRdb obtained this table from immuneACCESS and retained in-frame rearrangements with V and J assigned. These tables miss some clones; where compared with another copy, unresolved V genes account for less than half of the shortfall, and the remainder is unexplained. The sample data list about 170,000 clones, and roughly 91% of these were observed just once. The ten largest clones add up to around 4.6% of the sample. Sequenced: peripheral blood. The source of these receptors is a woman between 45 and 60 years old with acute or convalescent COVID-19.

V and J are TRBV13 and TRBJ1-1; TRBD1 might be the D (6 bases). This CDR3 spans 14 amino acids. The germline V and J ends were trimmed by 5 bases and 3 bases, with 13 bases remaining between them. Per the germline V gene, CDR1 is PRHDT and CDR2 is FYEKMQ (reference sequence). The CDR3 here is CASSLRGYHTEAFF. The DNA for the CDR3 is TGTGCCAGCAGCCTCAGGGGTTATCACACTGAAGCTTTCTTT.

The chain is built from TRBV5-4 and TRBJ2-3; 11 bases line up with TRBD1. The V gene end was trimmed by 4 bases and the J gene end by 8 bases; junction bases not matched to a gene: 12. The V gene's germline CDR1 is SGHNT and CDR2 YYREEE (reference sequence). This CDR3 is built from 16 residues. The CDR3 DNA follows: TGTGCCAGCAGCCTCGGACAGGGGGCCCTTCTGGGTACGCAGTATTTT. Amino acids: CASSLGQGALLGTQYF.

The chain combines TRBV18 with TRBJ1-1, with 8 bases that match TRBD1. J was trimmed by 11 bases and V by 3 bases; bases with no gene match: 14. Per the germline V gene, CDR1 is KGHSH and CDR2 is LQKENI. CDR3 size: 15 residues. The CDR3 DNA reads as TGTGCCAGCTCACCCCAGACAGGGGCGGGTGGGATGGCTTTCTTT. Translating gives CASSPQTGAGGMAFF. Looking up the rest from reference TRBV18 and TRBJ1-1 gives the full variable domain: NAGVMQNPRHLVRRRGQEARLRCSPMKGHSHVYWYRQLPEEGLKFMVYLQKENIIDESGMPKERFSAEFPKEGPSILRIQQVVRGDSAAYFCASSPQTGAGGMAFFGQGTRLTVV.

This clone was recorded once. This chain links TRBV15 with TRBJ1-5, with TRBD1 as a possible D gene (5 bases). Trimming shortened V by 3 bases and J by 1 base, and 10 bases separated the two germline ends. The CDR3 extends over 15 amino acids. CDR1 and CDR2 (germline): LNHNV, YYDKDF (reference sequence). CDR3 sequence reads: CATSRGGESNQPQHF. As DNA, the CDR3 is TGTGCCACCAGCAGGGGAGGGGAAAGCAATCAGCCCCAGCATTTT.

This chain joins TRBV27 and TRBJ2-1, with D perhaps TRBD2 (7 bases). Germline CDR1 MNHEY, CDR2 SMNVEV (reference sequence). This CDR3 region has 15 residues. V was trimmed by 3 bases and J by 7 bases, leaving 16 bases between them. In DNA form, the CDR3 reads TGTGCCAGCAGTTTTAGTGGGGGGGCCCAGAATGAGCAGTTCTTC. Amino acid sequence: CASSFSGGAQNEQFF.

The genes are TRBV28 and TRBJ1-1; TRBD1 matches at 7 bases. Germline CDR1 reads MDHEN; CDR2 reads SYDVKM. V gave up 5 bases and J gave up 0 bases; unmatched junction bases: 9. The CDR3 runs to 16 residues. Written as DNA, the CDR3 is TGTGCCAGCAGTCCGGGACAGCGGCTATTGAACACTGAAGCTTTCTTT. Protein sequence: CASSPGQRLLNTEAFF. The variable domain in full, with the rest retrieved from reference TRBV28 and TRBJ1-1, is DVKVTQSSRYLVKRTGEKVFLECVQDMDHENMFWYRQDPGLGLRLIYFSYDVKMKEKGDIPEGYSVSREKKERFSLILESASTNQTSMYLCASSPGQRLLNTEAFFGQGTRLTVV.

The chain is built from TRBV7-8 and TRBJ1-4; 8 bases fit TRBD1. The ends lost 5 bases at V and 4 bases at J; junction bases unmatched: 9. The CDR3 totals 16 residues. The germline V gene has CDR1 SGHVS and CDR2 FQNEAQ. CDR3 in DNA: TGTGCCAGCAGCCTCCCGGACAGGGAACTTAATGAAAAACTGTTTTTT. It is translated as CASSLPDRELNEKLFF.

This chain joins TRBV4-1 and TRBJ2-1, with D perhaps TRBD2 (5 bases). Germline V lookup: CDR1 MGHRA, CDR2 YSYEKL. V gave up 1 base and J gave up 8 bases, with 15 bases separating them. There are 15 residues in the CDR3. In DNA form, the CDR3 reads TGCGCCAGCAGCCAAGGAGGGCTCCCTGCGGATGAGCAGTTCTTC. This codes for CASSQGGLPADEQFF.

The chain combines TRBV6-2 or TRBV6-3 with TRBJ2-3; 13 nucleotides agree with TRBD2. V shed 5 bases, J shed 8 bases, and the junction held 7 bases outside the gene matches. CDR1 and CDR2 from the germline V gene are MNHEY and SVGEGT. The CDR3 sequence is 15 residues long. The CDR3 DNA sequence: TGTGCCAGCAGTACCACTAGCGGGAGGGCCGTTACGCAGTATTTT. It yields the protein CASSTTSGRAVTQYF.

V and J are TRBV19 and TRBJ2-2, with TRBD2 identical over 10 bases. The CDR3 spans 15 residues. The V gene's germline CDR1 is LNHDA and CDR2 SQIVND (reference sequence). V dropped 4 bases and J dropped 10; count of bases not matched to a gene: 9. The DNA of the CDR3 is TGTGCCAGTAGTACCCTAGGACTAGCGGAGGTGGAGCTGTTTTTT. Translated: CASSTLGLAEVELFF.

V and J are TRBV18 and TRBJ1-3; 7 positions agree with TRBD1. The CDR3 length is 16 residues. V was clipped by 4 bases and J by 0 bases; unmatched bases: 6. From germline, CDR1 is KGHSH and CDR2 LQKENI. The CDR3 protein is CASSLDRWGSGNTIYF. The DNA for the CDR3 is TGTGCCAGCTCACTGGACAGGTGGGGCTCTGGAAACACCATATATTTT.

The rearrangement joins TRBV28 to TRBJ1-3, with D unclear. Germline CDR1 reads MDHEN; CDR2 reads SYDVKM. The CDR3 contains 16 residues. Trimming took off 3 bases at V and 4 bases at J, with 16 bases between the two ends. Written as DNA, the CDR3 is TGTGCCAGCAGTTTTTATCAGCTCAAGACAGGAAACACCATATATTTT. This translates into CASSFYQLKTGNTIYF.

This clone was found once. The rearrangement joins TRBV18 to TRBJ1-2; 9 bases match TRBD1. The CDR3 sequence is 18 residues long. The germline V gene encodes CDR1 KGHSH and CDR2 LQKENI. The V gene end was trimmed by 3 bases and the J gene end by 4 bases; junction bases not matched to a gene: 15. CDR3 protein: CASSPSIGGTGLSYGYTF. The DNA for the CDR3 is TGTGCCAGCTCACCTTCAATAGGTGGGACAGGGTTGAGCTATGGCTACACCTTC. Full variable domain (rest looked up from reference TRBV18 and TRBJ1-2): NAGVMQNPRHLVRRRGQEARLRCSPMKGHSHVYWYRQLPEEGLKFMVYLQKENIIDESGMPKERFSAEFPKEGPSILRIQQVVRGDSAAYFCASSPSIGGTGLSYGYTFGSGTRLTVV.

This chain links TRBV24-1 with TRBJ2-2; the match to TRBD2 covers 7 bases. With 3 bases clipped from V and 7 bases from J, the junction kept 7 bases outside the gene matches. CDR1 is KGHDR, CDR2 SFDVKD, per germline. This CDR3 has 15 residues. The CDR3, as DNA: TGTGCCACCAGTGATCCCCAAGCGGGAAGCGGGGAGCTGTTTTTT. This codes for CATSDPQAGSGELFF.

The chain uses TRBV10-3 and TRBJ1-6; no reliable D call. Germline CDR1 and CDR2: ENHRY and SYGVKD. The CDR3 runs to 13 residues. V lost 6 bases to trimming and J lost 5 bases, with 8 bases between them. The CDR3 loop reads CAIRETNNSPLHF. CDR3 DNA sequence: TGTGCCATCAGGGAGACTAATAATTCACCCCTCCACTTT.

CDR3 protein: CASSLRGILGDTQYF. The CDR3 nucleotides read TGTGCCAGCAGCTTAAGGGGAATATTAGGAGATACGCAGTATTTT. V usage is TRBV7-9 and J usage is TRBJ2-3, with a tentative D call TRBD1 (5 bases). Germline-derived CDR1 and CDR2 are SEHNR and FQNEAQ (reference sequence). V was shortened by 2 bases and J by 5 bases, with 14 bases between the two germline ends. The CDR3 extends over 15 amino acids.

This chain uses TRBV29-1 with TRBJ1-5; TRBD1 matches 9 bases. The CDR3 consists of 17 residues. Germline-derived CDR1 and CDR2 are SQVTM and ANQGSEA. Germline trimming cut 4 bases from V and 0 bases from J; bases unmatched to any gene: 10. The CDR3 DNA reads as TGCAGCGTTGGGATAAACAGGGGGCCCTATAGCAATCAGCCCCAGCATTTT. Translated, it gives CSVGINRGPYSNQPQHF. Using reference TRBV29-1 and TRBJ1-5 for the parts outside the CDR3, the full variable domain is SAVISQKPSRDICQRGTSLTIQCQVDSQVTMMFWYRQQPGQSLTLIATANQGSEATYESGFVIDKFPISRPNLTFSTLTVSNMSPEDSSIYLCSVGINRGPYSNQPQHFGDGTRLSIL.